Listed below are T cell receptor beta chains from one sample, sequenced in a study of CD8+ T cells in alopecia areata. The protocol was immunoSEQ multiplex PCR, while the TCRdb copy is restricted to in-frame clones and leaves out a portion. The sample gives more than 85,000 clones, under 70% of which show up once; less than 20% is in the top ten. Sequenced here: CD8+ T cells sorted from blood, sampled at week 4, from a patient treated with tofacitinib. The receptor set was obtained from a human donor with alopecia areata. The CDR3 runs from the conserved cysteine through the conserved F or W. Fields, in order: J gene, V gene, CDR3 protein.

TRBJ2-7,TRBV7-9,CASSNTNAYEQYF
TRBJ2-1,TRBV30,CAWSFITGNYNEQFF
TRBJ2-1,TRBV2,CASSESGPDPPNNEQFF
TRBJ2-1,TRBV7-9,CASSFGSGSYNEQFF
TRBJ2-1,TRBV5-4,CASSPYLAGSYNEQFF
TRBJ2-3,TRBV27,CASSFGVGTDTQYF
TRBJ2-7,TRBV5-1,CASSLGRGGKDEQYF
TRBJ1-2,TRBV7-9,CASSSPGTENGYTF
TRBJ2-2,TRBV5-4,CASSLSSTGELFF
TRBJ2-3,TRBV13,CASSLGGQWGTDTQYF
TRBJ2-4,TRBV15,CATSDEGVENIQYF
TRBJ2-1,TRBV2,CASSGRLGEYNEQFF
TRBJ2-5,TRBV11-2,CASSSGQETQYF
TRBJ2-1,TRBV5-4,CASSSPGTSGSFIYNEQFF
TRBJ1-1,TRBV4-1,CASSQPQGKEAFF
TRBJ2-7,TRBV9,CASSPGLAGTYEQYF
TRBJ2-7,TRBV4-1,CASSQTPGQGRYEQYF
TRBJ2-7,TRBV7-9,CASSLGGGYEQYF
TRBJ2-3,TRBV10-1,CASSRGADTQYF
TRBJ1-2,TRBV4-3,CASSQDLGQGGHGYTF
TRBJ2-7,TRBV6-5,CASSVQTADEQYF
TRBJ1-2,TRBV5-1,CASSLVSGHYGYTF
TRBJ2-7,TRBV4-1,CASSQILSGRSYEQYF
TRBJ1-5,TRBV15,CATRTGTSNQPQHF
TRBJ2-1,TRBV30,CAWRLAGGPDEQFF
TRBJ1-5,TRBV6-1,CASSGRQVNQPQHF
TRBJ2-7,TRBV14,CASSQVSHYEQYF
TRBJ1-1,TRBV4-1,CASSQDAGRNTEAFF
TRBJ2-1,TRBV27,CASFTSGVYNEQFF
TRBJ2-7,TRBV15,CATSRAGQGTYEQYF
TRBJ1-4,TRBV7-8,CASSYLGRATNEKLFF
TRBJ2-2,TRBV23-1,CASSQAGLRGTPNTGELFF
TRBJ1-4,TRBV10-3,CASRPTPNEKLFF
TRBJ2-7,TRBV29-1,CSVEDLQGADEQYF
TRBJ2-2,TRBV5-1,CASSLAINQGHTGELFF
TRBJ2-7,TRBV7-7,CASSAGTAYEQYF
TRBJ2-5,TRBV14,CASSPGTGGVVAQYF
TRBJ2-5,TRBV5-6,CASSDPQETQYF
TRBJ2-7,TRBV4-1,CASSLGSGGRNEQYF
TRBJ2-3,TRBV28,CASSFTDTQYF
TRBJ1-1,TRBV29-1,CSVEGQGPSTEAFF
TRBJ2-1,TRBV30,CAWAPESGPYNEQFF
TRBJ2-1,TRBV9,CASSQTTNVREAYNEQFF
TRBJ2-3,TRBV11-3,CASSSTLDRGRHTQYF
TRBJ2-7,TRBV5-6,CASSLLGGPPPEQYF
TRBJ2-5,TRBV5-1,CASSSRTSGIQETQYF
TRBJ1-5,TRBV6-5,CASRETGGDQPQHF
NA,TRBV14,CASSIQSSYEQYF